Listed below are T cell receptor beta chains from one sample, sequenced in a study of identical twins. Via MiXCR, TCRdb re-called the 5' RACE reads, giving one row per CDR3 protein. The sample includes some 500,000 distinct CDR3 sequences, approximately 9.6% of them seen just once. These same data were also listed under a study on yellow fever vaccine responses in identical twins.

Input material: PBMCs. The origin of the receptors is a woman younger than 30 in good health. CDR3s include the opening cysteine and the closing phenylalanine or tryptophan. The order of the fields is J gene, D gene, clone size, V gene, CDR3 protein, CDR3 DNA. A D gene is named only where the DNA matches it firmly. Clone sizes are given selectively: once, few, many, or a class where the clone is expanded.

J: TRBJ2-7; D: TRBD1; size: -; V: TRBV2; CDR3: CASRRDRSSYEQYF; DNA: TGTGCCAGCCGCCGGGACAGGAGCTCCTACGAGCAGTACTTC
J: TRBJ2-7; D: -; size: many; V: TRBV10-3; CDR3: CAISESLRVPYEQYF; DNA: TGTGCCATCAGTGAGTCGTTGCGGGTCCCCTACGAGCAGTACTTC
J: TRBJ1-2; D: -; size: many; V: TRBV18; CDR3: CASSPGSGGDGYTF; DNA: TGTGCCAGCTCACCAGGATCAGGAGGAGATGGCTACACCTTC
J: TRBJ2-7; D: -; size: many; V: TRBV7-8; CDR3: CASSFDSRAKAYEQYF; DNA: TGTGCCAGCAGCTTTGATTCTCGGGCTAAGGCTTACGAGCAGTACTTC
J: TRBJ2-1; D: -; size: -; V: TRBV4-3; CDR3: CASSQDIGTPSNNEQFF; DNA: TGCGCCAGCAGCCAAGATATAGGGACTCCCTCAAACAATGAGCAGTTCTTC
J: TRBJ2-5; D: TRBD2; size: few; V: TRBV3-1; CDR3: CASSRLVGGADQETQYF; DNA: TGTGCCAGCAGTCGACTAGTGGGAGGGGCAGACCAAGAGACCCAGTACTTC
J: TRBJ2-7; D: -; size: many; V: TRBV5-1; CDR3: CASSLEYEQYF; DNA: TGTGCCAGCAGCTTAGAGTACGAGCAGTACTTC
J: TRBJ2-4; D: -; size: few; V: TRBV7-8; CDR3: CASSPYVGSVENIQYF; DNA: TGTGCCAGCAGCCCCTACGTAGGGTCAGTTGAAAACATTCAGTACTTC
J: TRBJ1-6; D: -; size: few; V: TRBV6-1; CDR3: CASHRGDSPLHF; DNA: TGTGCCAGCCATCGGGGGGATTCACCCCTCCACTTT
J: TRBJ2-5; D: -; size: few; V: TRBV7-9; CDR3: CAGVGGNQETQYF; DNA: TGTGCTGGGGTCGGGGGCAACCAAGAGACCCAGTACTTC
J: TRBJ2-2; D: TRBD1; size: many; V: TRBV28; CDR3: CASSDRERAGELFF; DNA: TGTGCCAGCAGTGACAGGGAACGGGCCGGGGAGCTGTTTTTT
J: TRBJ2-1; D: -; size: -; V: TRBV7-9; CDR3: CPSSLVSYNEQFF; DNA: TGTCCCAGCAGCTTAGTGTCCTACAATGAGCAGTTCTTC
J: TRBJ2-7; D: TRBD1; size: few; V: TRBV25-1; CDR3: CASSGIDRGPIYEQYF; DNA: TGTGCCAGCAGTGGCATAGACAGGGGCCCTATCTACGAGCAGTACTTC
J: TRBJ2-7; D: -; size: few; V: TRBV29-1; CDR3: CSVQQGSYEQYF; DNA: TGCAGCGTTCAACAGGGCTCCTACGAGCAGTACTTC
J: TRBJ2-1; D: TRBD2; size: many; V: TRBV27; CDR3: CASSYAGTTLGGNNEQFF; DNA: TGTGCCAGCAGTTACGCCGGGACTACCCTTGGGGGGAACAATGAGCAGTTCTTC
J: TRBJ2-1; D: -; size: -; V: TRBV20-1; CDR3: CSARAGLHAHNEQFF; DNA: TGCAGTGCTAGGGCGGGACTCCACGCCCACAATGAGCAGTTCTTC
J: TRBJ2-3; D: -; size: few; V: TRBV4-2; CDR3: CASSQERTGTDTQYF; DNA: TGTGCCAGCAGCCAAGAGAGGACGGGCACAGATACGCAGTATTTT
J: TRBJ2-2; D: -; size: many; V: TRBV29-1; CDR3: CSVTRGSGELFF; DNA: TGCAGCGTTACCCGGGGGTCCGGGGAGCTGTTTTTT
J: TRBJ1-6; D: -; size: -; V: TRBV5-6; CDR3: CASSLGRLFNSPLHF; DNA: TGTGCCAGCAGCTTGGGACGGTTGTTTAATTCACCCCTCCACTTT
J: TRBJ1-6; D: -; size: -; V: TRBV10-3; CDR3: CAIRRDSF; DNA: TGTGCCATCAGGCGGGACTCCTTT
J: TRBJ2-1; D: -; size: many; V: TRBV20-1; CDR3: CSARAGHEQFF; DNA: TGCAGTGCCCGAGCTGGTCATGAGCAGTTCTTC
J: TRBJ2-3; D: -; size: -; V: TRBV6-1; CDR3: CASRDDSPDTQYF; DNA: TGTGCCAGCAGGGACGATAGCCCAGATACGCAGTATTTT
J: TRBJ1-6; D: -; size: few; V: TRBV19; CDR3: CASKRTMESPLHF; DNA: TGTGCCAGTAAGCGGACCATGGAGTCACCCCTCCACTTT
J: TRBJ1-2; D: -; size: many; V: TRBV6-6; CDR3: CASADSGHGYTF; DNA: TGTGCCAGCGCGGACTCGGGCCATGGCTACACCTTC
J: TRBJ2-3; D: TRBD1; size: -; V: TRBV10-3; CDR3: CAIRDRERVRGPDTQYF; DNA: TGTGCCATCAGGGACAGGGAAAGGGTTCGAGGGCCAGATACGCAGTATTTT
J: TRBJ2-5; D: -; size: -; V: TRBV5-1; CDR3: CASSFSNAQETQYF; DNA: TGCGCCAGCAGCTTTAGTAACGCCCAAGAGACCCAGTACTTC
J: TRBJ2-7; D: -; size: -; V: TRBV28; CDR3: CASSTSGNPRTYEQYF; DNA: TGTGCCAGCAGTACTTCAGGAAACCCCCGGACCTACGAGCAGTACTTC
J: TRBJ1-2; D: -; size: -; V: TRBV12-3/TRBV12-4; CDR3: CASSFFGEGGYTF; DNA: TGTGCCAGCAGTTTCTTTGGGGAAGGTGGCTACACCTTC
J: TRBJ2-7; D: TRBD1; size: few; V: TRBV11-2; CDR3: CASSLETGVPIYEQYF; DNA: TGTGCCAGCAGCTTAGAGACAGGGGTCCCCATCTACGAGCAGTACTTC
J: TRBJ2-7; D: TRBD1; size: -; V: TRBV20-1; CDR3: CSARGPGGFYEQYF; DNA: TGCAGTGCTAGAGGGCCAGGGGGCTTCTACGAGCAGTACTTC
J: TRBJ2-7; D: -; size: -; V: TRBV12-3/TRBV12-4; CDR3: CASSLSGHSSYEQYF; DNA: TGTGCCAGCAGTTTATCGGGCCATAGCTCCTACGAGCAGTACTTC
J: TRBJ2-3; D: TRBD2; size: few; V: TRBV27; CDR3: CASSETLAGVVPDTQYF; DNA: TGTGCCAGCAGTGAAACCCTAGCGGGAGTGGTCCCAGATACGCAGTATTTT
J: TRBJ2-1; D: TRBD1; size: few; V: TRBV3-1; CDR3: CASSRPGQDHNEQFF; DNA: TGTGCCAGCAGCCGCCCGGGACAGGACCACAATGAGCAGTTCTTC
J: TRBJ2-5; D: -; size: many; V: TRBV6-4; CDR3: CASSVTAGSGETQYF; DNA: TGTGCCAGCAGTGTAACTGCCGGGAGCGGGGAGACCCAGTACTTC
J: TRBJ2-3; D: -; size: -; V: TRBV6-1; CDR3: CASSEQGVGTDTQYF; DNA: TGTGCCAGCAGTGAACAGGGTGTTGGCACAGATACGCAGTATTTT
J: TRBJ2-7; D: -; size: few; V: TRBV15; CDR3: CATRPKSAYEQYF; DNA: TGTGCCACCAGACCTAAGTCCGCCTACGAGCAGTACTTC
J: TRBJ2-3; D: -; size: medium-sized; V: TRBV7-8; CDR3: CASSLGVAIPDTQYF; DNA: TGTGCCAGCAGCTTAGGTGTTGCTATTCCAGATACGCAGTATTTT
J: TRBJ1-1; D: -; size: many; V: TRBV7-9; CDR3: CASSASGRYTEAFF; DNA: TGTGCCAGCAGCGCAAGCGGACGGTACACTGAAGCTTTCTTT
J: TRBJ1-1; D: -; size: -; V: TRBV9; CDR3: CASSVMGMNTEAFF; DNA: TGTGCCAGCAGCGTAATGGGGATGAACACTGAAGCTTTCTTT
J: TRBJ1-1; D: -; size: many; V: TRBV3-1; CDR3: CASSQGGRVQAFF; DNA: TGTGCCAGCAGCCAAGGGGGGCGGGTTCAAGCTTTCTTT
J: TRBJ2-7; D: TRBD1; size: -; V: TRBV12-3/TRBV12-4; CDR3: CASSFSGTGAYEQYF; DNA: TGTGCCAGCAGTTTCAGTGGGACAGGAGCCTACGAGCAGTACTTC
J: TRBJ2-1; D: TRBD1; size: -; V: TRBV28; CDR3: CASRDRWYNEQFF; DNA: TGTGCCAGCCGGGACAGGTGGTACAATGAGCAGTTCTTC
J: TRBJ2-1; D: -; size: few; V: TRBV30; CDR3: CAWSQGDYNEQFF; DNA: TGTGCCTGGAGTCAGGGTGACTACAATGAGCAGTTCTTC
J: TRBJ2-7; D: -; size: -; V: TRBV7-8; CDR3: CASSSSGRSMNEQYF; DNA: TGTGCCAGCAGCTCATCTGGCAGGAGTATGAACGAGCAGTACTTC
J: TRBJ2-5; D: -; size: -; V: TRBV7-2; CDR3: CAISLRETQYF; DNA: TGTGCCATCAGTTTAAGAGAGACCCAGTACTTC
J: TRBJ1-2; D: -; size: -; V: TRBV28; CDR3: CASSPTGSNYGYTF; DNA: TGTGCCAGCAGCCCTACAGGGTCTAACTATGGCTACACCTTC
J: TRBJ2-1; D: -; size: few; V: TRBV5-6; CDR3: CASGKIKQFF; DNA: TGTGCCAGCGGGAAAATTAAGCAGTTCTTC
J: TRBJ2-2; D: TRBD2; size: -; V: TRBV6-1; CDR3: CASSLGLAGGHGELFF; DNA: TGTGCCAGCAGCCTCGGACTAGCGGGGGGGCATGGGGAGCTGTTTTTT
J: TRBJ2-1; D: -; size: many; V: TRBV6-2/TRBV6-3; CDR3: CASRTVEGIRKEQFF; DNA: TGTGCCAGCAGGACGGTAGAGGGGATTAGGAAAGAGCAGTTCTTC